A selection of T cell receptor beta chains follows, all from one sample in a study of cytomegalovirus exposure and HLA in healthy donors. Repertoires were generated with immunoSEQ multiplex PCR, while TCRdb's copy carries only in-frame clones and drops some. The sample comprises approximately 210,000 clones, roughly 79% of which are singletons, and roughly 1.9% rests with the top ten. What was sequenced was PBMCs. The receptors stem from a male donor in good health and CMV-seronegative. Each CDR3 is given with its conserved first and last residue. Fields, in order: clone size, D gene, J gene, V gene, CDR3 DNA, CDR3 protein. The D gene is left open where the match is weak. Clone size appears in some rows only: once, few, many, or a class for an expanded clone.

clone_size: NA; d_call: TRBD1; j_call: TRBJ2-7; v_call: TRBV7-9; cdr3_nt: TGTGCCAGCAGCTTAGTCCGGGACAGCTCCTACGAGCAGTACTTC; cdr3_aa: CASSLVRDSSYEQYF
clone_size: once; d_call: NA; j_call: TRBJ2-7; v_call: TRBV7-8; cdr3_nt: TGTGCCAGCAGACCTGCGGGGATTTTTTACGAGCAGTACTTC; cdr3_aa: CASRPAGIFYEQYF
clone_size: once; d_call: TRBD1; j_call: TRBJ1-5; v_call: TRBV18; cdr3_nt: TGTGCCAGCTCTTTCAATTTACAGTCCGGGACAGGGTTGGGTTCTCAGCCCCAGCATTTT; cdr3_aa: CASSFNLQSGTGLGSQPQHF
clone_size: NA; d_call: NA; j_call: TRBJ2-7; v_call: TRBV21-1; cdr3_nt: TGTGCCAGCAGCCCTTGTCACGGGTACTTC; cdr3_aa: CASSPCHGYF
clone_size: NA; d_call: NA; j_call: TRBJ2-7; v_call: TRBV7-3; cdr3_nt: TGTGCCAGCAGCTTAGTAGGGGATTACGAGCAGTACTTC; cdr3_aa: CASSLVGDYEQYF
clone_size: NA; d_call: TRBD1; j_call: TRBJ1-2; v_call: TRBV28; cdr3_nt: TGTGCCAGCAGTCCCCGACGGGACAGGCAAAACTATGGCTACACCTTC; cdr3_aa: CASSPRRDRQNYGYTF
clone_size: NA; d_call: TRBD1; j_call: TRBJ1-5; v_call: TRBV2; cdr3_nt: TGTGCCAGCAGTGGGACAGGGGGTAATCAGCCCCAGCATTTT; cdr3_aa: CASSGTGGNQPQHF
clone_size: NA; d_call: TRBD1; j_call: TRBJ1-2; v_call: TRBV5-5; cdr3_nt: TGTGCCAGCAGCCCAGGGGGAATTGGGGCCTTACGGGGCTACACCTTC; cdr3_aa: CASSPGGIGALRGYTF
clone_size: NA; d_call: NA; j_call: TRBJ2-5; v_call: TRBV4-3; cdr3_nt: TGCGCCAGCAGCCAAGATAGAAAGGACGGGAAGACCCAGTACTTC; cdr3_aa: CASSQDRKDGKTQYF
clone_size: few; d_call: TRBD1; j_call: TRBJ1-2; v_call: TRBV4-3; cdr3_nt: TGCGCCAGCAGCCAAGATGGGACAGGGATGGTTTATGGCTACACCTTC; cdr3_aa: CASSQDGTGMVYGYTF
clone_size: NA; d_call: NA; j_call: TRBJ1-5; v_call: TRBV5-1; cdr3_nt: TGCGCCAGCAGCTTGGGTGTCGGCAGGGATCAGCCCCAGCATTTT; cdr3_aa: CASSLGVGRDQPQHF
clone_size: once; d_call: TRBD1; j_call: TRBJ2-7; v_call: TRBV5-1; cdr3_nt: TGCGCCAGCAGCGCCCGGGACAGCCTCTCCTACGAGCAGTACTTC; cdr3_aa: CASSARDSLSYEQYF
clone_size: few; d_call: NA; j_call: TRBJ1-5; v_call: TRBV7-2; cdr3_nt: TGTGCCAGCAGCTTGACAGCTAGCAATCAGCCCCAGCATTTT; cdr3_aa: CASSLTASNQPQHF
clone_size: NA; d_call: TRBD1; j_call: TRBJ2-2; v_call: TRBV27; cdr3_nt: TGTGCCAGCCGCGATTGGGACAGTTACACCGGGGAGCTGTTTTTT; cdr3_aa: CASRDWDSYTGELFF
clone_size: NA; d_call: NA; j_call: TRBJ1-2; v_call: TRBV4-2; cdr3_nt: TGTGCCAGCAGCCAAGCGTTTCAGGTTTCCTATGGCTACACCTTC; cdr3_aa: CASSQAFQVSYGYTF
clone_size: NA; d_call: NA; j_call: TRBJ2-5; v_call: TRBV7-9; cdr3_nt: TGTGCCAGCAGCTTAGTTAGATCGCCTGAGACCCAGTACTTC; cdr3_aa: CASSLVRSPETQYF
clone_size: NA; d_call: NA; j_call: TRBJ2-7; v_call: TRBV9; cdr3_nt: TGTGCCAGCAGCCTCGCAACTGGGAGTAGGCTGTCAGAGCAGTACTTC; cdr3_aa: CASSLATGSRLSEQYF
clone_size: NA; d_call: TRBD2; j_call: TRBJ2-2; v_call: TRBV29-1; cdr3_nt: TGCAGCGTCCGAGCGGGAGGCCTGAACACCGGGGAGCTGTTTTTT; cdr3_aa: CSVRAGGLNTGELFF
clone_size: NA; d_call: NA; j_call: TRBJ1-2; v_call: TRBV6-1; cdr3_nt: TGTGCCAGCAGTGAAGTCGGAGGGTACTATGGCTACACCTTC; cdr3_aa: CASSEVGGYYGYTF
clone_size: NA; d_call: TRBD2; j_call: TRBJ2-3; v_call: TRBV11-2; cdr3_nt: TGTGCCAGCAGCTTAGATGTAGCGGGAGTTAACACAGATACGCAGTATTTT; cdr3_aa: CASSLDVAGVNTDTQYF
clone_size: NA; d_call: TRBD1; j_call: TRBJ1-5; v_call: TRBV19; cdr3_nt: TGTGCCAGTAGCGGACAGGTAGGACAGCCCCAGCATTTT; cdr3_aa: CASSGQVGQPQHF
clone_size: once; d_call: NA; j_call: TRBJ2-6; v_call: TRBV6-1; cdr3_nt: TGTGCCAGCAGTGCCAGGGGTGGGGCCAACGTCCTGACTTTC; cdr3_aa: CASSARGGANVLTF
clone_size: NA; d_call: NA; j_call: TRBJ2-7; v_call: TRBV5-8; cdr3_nt: TGTGCCAGCAGCGGCGGGACAGTCAACTCCTACGAGCAGTACTTC; cdr3_aa: CASSGGTVNSYEQYF
clone_size: medium-sized; d_call: TRBD1; j_call: TRBJ2-2; v_call: TRBV18; cdr3_nt: TGTGCCAGCTCACCATCTCCGGGACAGGGTGCCGGGGAGCTGTTTTTT; cdr3_aa: CASSPSPGQGAGELFF
clone_size: NA; d_call: TRBD2; j_call: TRBJ2-7; v_call: TRBV5-1; cdr3_nt: TGCGCCAGCAGCTTGGTTCCGGGGGGTGAGCAGTACTTC; cdr3_aa: CASSLVPGGEQYF
clone_size: NA; d_call: TRBD1; j_call: TRBJ1-4; v_call: TRBV27; cdr3_nt: TGTGCCAGCGGTCAATACAGGGGGAGGACTGCAACTAATGAAAAACTGTTTTTT; cdr3_aa: CASGQYRGRTATNEKLFF
clone_size: NA; d_call: NA; j_call: TRBJ2-3; v_call: TRBV11-3; cdr3_nt: TGTGCCAGCAGCTTGAGGGGCACAGATACGCAGTATTTT; cdr3_aa: CASSLRGTDTQYF
clone_size: NA; d_call: NA; j_call: TRBJ1-1; v_call: TRBV9; cdr3_nt: TGTGCCAGCACCGCTGCTCCTAAGGGGCAGGGGAACACTGAAGCTTTCTTT; cdr3_aa: CASTAAPKGQGNTEAFF
clone_size: NA; d_call: NA; j_call: TRBJ2-1; v_call: TRBV25-1; cdr3_nt: TGTGCCAGCAGTGAATTGCAGGGGACTACCCTTCCCTACAATGAGCAGTTCTTC; cdr3_aa: CASSELQGTTLPYNEQFF
clone_size: NA; d_call: NA; j_call: TRBJ1-5; v_call: TRBV7-9; cdr3_nt: TGTGCCAGCAGCACGGGGGGGCAGCCCCAGCATTTT; cdr3_aa: CASSTGGQPQHF
clone_size: NA; d_call: TRBD1; j_call: TRBJ1-1; v_call: TRBV30; cdr3_nt: TGTGCCTGGATCCGGGACAGTGACACTGAAGCTTTCTTT; cdr3_aa: CAWIRDSDTEAFF
clone_size: NA; d_call: NA; j_call: TRBJ2-7; v_call: TRBV28; cdr3_nt: TGTGCCAGCATCGTTGGGAGTAGCGGAACCTACGAGCAGTACTTC; cdr3_aa: CASIVGSSGTYEQYF
clone_size: NA; d_call: TRBD1; j_call: TRBJ1-5; v_call: TRBV2; cdr3_nt: TGTGCCAGCAGTTTAACAGGGGCGGATAGCAATCAGCCCCAGCATTTT; cdr3_aa: CASSLTGADSNQPQHF
clone_size: NA; d_call: NA; j_call: TRBJ2-7; v_call: TRBV7-2; cdr3_nt: TGTGCCAGCAGCTTAAGGGGGAATACCTACGAGCAGTACTTC; cdr3_aa: CASSLRGNTYEQYF
clone_size: NA; d_call: NA; j_call: TRBJ1-2; v_call: TRBV9; cdr3_nt: TGTGCCAGCAGCTCCTCCCAAGGGGATGGCTACACCTTC; cdr3_aa: CASSSSQGDGYTF
clone_size: NA; d_call: TRBD2; j_call: TRBJ2-7; v_call: TRBV30; cdr3_nt: TGTGCCTGGACCCTAGCGGGAGTGCTTTCGTACGAGCAGTACTTC; cdr3_aa: CAWTLAGVLSYEQYF
clone_size: NA; d_call: TRBD1; j_call: TRBJ1-4; v_call: TRBV7-8; cdr3_nt: TGTGCCAGCAGCTCTCTCGGGACAGGGAACGAAAAACTGTTTTTT; cdr3_aa: CASSSLGTGNEKLFF
clone_size: few; d_call: TRBD2; j_call: TRBJ2-3; v_call: TRBV18; cdr3_nt: TGTGCCAGCTCACCAGGACTAGCGGGGACCACAGATACGCAGTATTTT; cdr3_aa: CASSPGLAGTTDTQYF
clone_size: NA; d_call: NA; j_call: TRBJ2-3; v_call: TRBV6-6; cdr3_nt: TGTGCCAGCAGCACAACTAGGGGGGGTGGCACAGATACGCAGTATTTT; cdr3_aa: CASSTTRGGGTDTQYF
clone_size: NA; d_call: NA; j_call: TRBJ1-1; v_call: TRBV6-1; cdr3_nt: TGTGCCAGCAGTGAAGCAGAAGGGAGGACTGAAGCTTTCTTT; cdr3_aa: CASSEAEGRTEAFF
clone_size: NA; d_call: TRBD2; j_call: TRBJ2-7; v_call: TRBV11-2; cdr3_nt: TGTGCCAGCAGGGGGAGGGGCCACGAGCAGTACTTC; cdr3_aa: CASRGRGHEQYF
clone_size: NA; d_call: NA; j_call: TRBJ1-5; v_call: TRBV27; cdr3_nt: TGTGCCAGCAGCCCCTTACAGGGAACTCAGCCCCAGCATTTT; cdr3_aa: CASSPLQGTQPQHF
clone_size: NA; d_call: TRBD2; j_call: TRBJ2-1; v_call: TRBV30; cdr3_nt: TGTGCCGCGGAGCGGGAGGGACCCAATGAGCAGTTCTTC; cdr3_aa: CAAEREGPNEQFF
clone_size: NA; d_call: TRBD1; j_call: TRBJ2-2; v_call: TRBV7-3; cdr3_nt: TGTGCCAGCAGCCTAAAAGGACAGGGAGGAAACACCGGGGAGCTGTTTTTT; cdr3_aa: CASSLKGQGGNTGELFF
clone_size: NA; d_call: NA; j_call: TRBJ1-3; v_call: TRBV6-5; cdr3_nt: TGTGCCAGCAGGCGGGCAGGGGACTCTGGAAACACCATATATTTT; cdr3_aa: CASRRAGDSGNTIYF
clone_size: NA; d_call: TRBD1; j_call: TRBJ1-2; v_call: TRBV6-5; cdr3_nt: TGTGCCAGCGGGACAGGGGGAGGCTACACCTTC; cdr3_aa: CASGTGGGYTF
clone_size: NA; d_call: NA; j_call: TRBJ2-5; v_call: TRBV2; cdr3_nt: TGTGCCAGCAACTCACTAGGTTCACAAGAGACCCAGTACTTC; cdr3_aa: CASNSLGSQETQYF
clone_size: NA; d_call: TRBD1; j_call: TRBJ2-7; v_call: TRBV13; cdr3_nt: TGTGCCAGCAGCTCCTACTGGGACAGGGCCTACGAGCAGTACTTC; cdr3_aa: CASSSYWDRAYEQYF
clone_size: NA; d_call: NA; j_call: TRBJ2-7; v_call: TRBV9; cdr3_nt: TGTGCCAGCAGCGTGGGCGGGGCGCGGTACGAGCAGTACTTC; cdr3_aa: CASSVGGARYEQYF
clone_size: NA; d_call: NA; j_call: TRBJ2-7; v_call: TRBV7-2; cdr3_nt: TGTGCCAGCAGCTTAACTACGGGAGCAGTAGACGAGCAGTACTTC; cdr3_aa: CASSLTTGAVDEQYF
clone_size: NA; d_call: NA; j_call: TRBJ2-3; v_call: TRBV2; cdr3_nt: TGTGCCAGCAGTGAAGCATCTCGCGGGGCGCAGTATTTT; cdr3_aa: CASSEASRGAQYF
clone_size: NA; d_call: TRBD2; j_call: TRBJ2-7; v_call: TRBV7-2; cdr3_nt: TGTGCCAGCAGTCTTATGGGTAGCGGGGGATTAACCTACGAGCAGTACTTC; cdr3_aa: CASSLMGSGGLTYEQYF
clone_size: NA; d_call: TRBD1; j_call: TRBJ2-7; v_call: TRBV9; cdr3_nt: TGTGCCAGCAGCTCCCGGACAGGGGGGGTCTACGAGCAGTACTTC; cdr3_aa: CASSSRTGGVYEQYF
clone_size: NA; d_call: NA; j_call: TRBJ2-5; v_call: TRBV27; cdr3_nt: TGTGCCAGCAGTCCCCTGCCCCTAACGTTAGACCAAGAGACCCAGTACTTC; cdr3_aa: CASSPLPLTLDQETQYF